Listed below are T cell receptor beta chains from one sample, sequenced in a study of blood T cell repertoires in COVID-19. Clones were read by immunoSEQ multiplex PCR, and TCRdb kept only the in-frame ones, dropping some. The sample contains some 110,000 clones, approximately 85% of which appear only once. Sequencing was carried out using peripheral blood. These receptors were collected from a man aged 45-60 years with acute or convalescent COVID-19. Each CDR3 is given with its conserved first and last residue. Fields, in order: CDR3 protein, CDR3 DNA, J gene, V gene, clone size, D gene. A D gene is named only where the DNA matches it firmly. Only part of the rows carry a size: once, few, many, or a class if the clone is expanded.

CASSLAGGRSSGNTIYF,TGCGCCAGCAGCTTGGCCGGCGGCAGAAGCTCTGGAAACACCATATATTTT,TRBJ1-3,TRBV5-1,NA,NA
CASSENRDNEQFF,TGTGCCAGCAGTGAAAACAGGGACAATGAGCAGTTCTTC,TRBJ2-1,TRBV2,NA,NA
CATSDWTRGEQYF,TGTGCCACCAGTGATTGGACTAGGGGCGAGCAGTACTTC,TRBJ2-7,TRBV24-1,NA,TRBD2
CASSMFRVNTGELFF,TGTGCCAGTAGTATGTTCAGGGTGAACACCGGGGAGCTGTTTTTT,TRBJ2-2,TRBV19,few,NA
CASSILQGAYEQYF,TGTGCCAGTAGTATTTTACAGGGGGCCTACGAGCAGTACTTC,TRBJ2-7,TRBV19,NA,TRBD1
CASSSRARVTYEQYF,TGTGCCAGCAGTTCTCGAGCCAGGGTTACCTACGAGCAGTACTTC,TRBJ2-7,TRBV27,NA,NA
CASSLAGGANYEQYF,TGTGCCAGCAGCTTAGCGGGAGGGGCCAACTACGAGCAGTACTTC,TRBJ2-7,TRBV7-6,NA,TRBD2
CASSYTRGSYEQYF,TGTGCCAGCAGTTACACCAGGGGAAGCTACGAGCAGTACTTC,TRBJ2-7,TRBV6-2/TRBV6-3,NA,NA
CASSLFSTGEYNEQFF,TGTGCCAGCAGCTTATTCTCGACAGGGGAGTATAATGAGCAGTTCTTC,TRBJ2-1,TRBV11-3,NA,TRBD1
CASSFPQGGAGELFF,TGTGCCAGCAGCTTTCCACAGGGGGGCGCCGGGGAGCTGTTTTTT,TRBJ2-2,TRBV13,NA,TRBD1
CASSPGLAGTGELFF,TGTGCCAGCAGCCCGGGACTAGCAGGCACCGGGGAGCTGTTTTTT,TRBJ2-2,TRBV3-1/TRBV3-2,NA,TRBD2
CASSTQGRGKADEQYF,TGCGCCAGCAGCACGCAAGGGCGCGGGAAGGCTGACGAGCAGTACTTC,TRBJ2-7,TRBV5-1,NA,NA
CASSPGQGLYGYTF,TGCGCCAGCAGCCCGGGACAGGGCCTCTATGGCTACACCTTC,TRBJ1-2,TRBV5-1,NA,TRBD1
CASSYGTRNTYEQYF,TGTGCCAGCAGTTACGGTACGAGAAATACCTACGAGCAGTACTTC,TRBJ2-7,TRBV6-5,NA,NA
CASRAGANVLTF,TGTGCCAGCCGAGCTGGGGCCAACGTCCTGACTTTC,TRBJ2-6,TRBV28,NA,NA
CASSGRDIRNTIYF,TGTGCCAGCAGTGGCCGGGACATCCGGAACACCATATATTTT,TRBJ1-3,TRBV25-1,NA,NA
CASSPGGETQYF,TGTGCCAGCAGCCCCGGGGGGGAGACCCAGTACTTC,TRBJ2-5,TRBV12-3/TRBV12-4,NA,TRBD2
CAISEGRNYYEQYF,TGTGCCATCAGTGAGGGTCGTAACTACTACGAGCAGTACTTC,TRBJ2-7,TRBV10-3,NA,NA
CASSPGTGITYEQYF,TGTGCCAGCAGCCCCGGGACAGGGATTACCTACGAGCAGTACTTC,TRBJ2-7,TRBV28,NA,TRBD1
CASSYSKRDQETQYF,TGTGCCAGCAGTTACTCGAAACGGGATCAAGAGACCCAGTACTTC,TRBJ2-5,TRBV6-2/TRBV6-3,NA,NA
CASTHLGLTTNTGELFF,TGTGCCAGCACCCACCTAGGTCTGACTACGAACACCGGGGAGCTGTTTTTT,TRBJ2-2,TRBV27,NA,NA
CASSEAHTMSGNTIYF,TGTGCCAGCAGTGAAGCCCACACCATGTCCGGAAACACCATATATTTT,TRBJ1-3,TRBV25-1,NA,NA
CASSVGGVHGETQYF,TGTGCCAGCAGCGTAGGCGGGGTCCACGGGGAGACCCAGTACTTC,TRBJ2-5,TRBV9,NA,NA
CASSRTGEGNQPQHF,TGTGCCAGCAGTAGGACAGGGGAAGGCAATCAGCCCCAGCATTTT,TRBJ1-5,TRBV6-5,NA,TRBD1
CASSTGGPDQPQHF,TGTGCCAGCTCAACAGGGGGCCCCGATCAGCCCCAGCATTTT,TRBJ1-5,TRBV18,NA,TRBD1
CASSQPPGYNEQFF,TGTGCCAGCAGCCAGCCTCCGGGCTACAATGAGCAGTTCTTC,TRBJ2-1,TRBV11-3,NA,NA
CASSAQGVNSPLHF,TGCGCCAGCAGCGCCCAGGGGGTCAATTCACCCCTCCACTTT,TRBJ1-6,TRBV5-1,NA,TRBD1
CASSISLDYTDTQYF,TGTGCCAGTAGTATCTCCCTGGACTATACAGATACGCAGTATTTT,TRBJ2-3,TRBV19,once,NA
CASSRKNTLSASSTDTQYF,TGTGCCAGTAGCAGGAAGAACACCCTCTCGGCCTCGAGCACAGATACGCAGTATTTT,TRBJ2-3,TRBV19,NA,NA
CASSLGDRFTEAFF,TGTGCCAGCAGTTTAGGGGACAGGTTCACTGAAGCTTTCTTT,TRBJ1-1,TRBV27,NA,TRBD1
CASSLVTNEAFF,TGTGCCAGCAGTTTAGTTACAAATGAAGCTTTCTTT,TRBJ1-1,TRBV12-3/TRBV12-4,NA,NA
CASSFWDRDTNTQYF,TGTGCCAGCAGTTTTTGGGACAGGGACACAAATACGCAGTATTTT,TRBJ2-3,TRBV27,NA,TRBD1
CASSGLKGQVQETQYF,TGTGCCAGCAGCGGTCTTAAAGGACAGGTGCAAGAGACCCAGTACTTC,TRBJ2-5,TRBV9,NA,TRBD1
CASSVLRDSENQPQHF,TGTGCCAGTAGCGTACTCCGGGACAGCGAGAATCAGCCCCAGCATTTT,TRBJ1-5,TRBV19,NA,TRBD1
CASRHGSKGYTF,TGTGCCAGCAGGCACGGGAGTAAGGGCTACACCTTC,TRBJ1-2,TRBV5-4,NA,NA
CASSSTGRNQPQHF,TGTGCCAGCAGTTCGACAGGGCGCAATCAGCCCCAGCATTTT,TRBJ1-5,TRBV7-9,NA,TRBD1
CASSLRDRGLLETQYF,TGTGCCAGCAGCTTAAGGGACAGGGGGCTCCTGGAGACCCAGTACTTC,TRBJ2-5,TRBV7-8,NA,TRBD1
CASSSQGNTEAFF,TGTGCCAGCAGCTCACAGGGGAACACTGAAGCTTTCTTT,TRBJ1-1,TRBV5-5,NA,NA
CASNSASTDTQYF,TGTGCCAGCAATAGCGCGAGCACAGATACGCAGTATTTT,TRBJ2-3,TRBV28,NA,NA
CASSPGQGAPTDTQYF,TGCGCCAGCAGCCCTGGACAGGGGGCACCCACAGATACGCAGTATTTT,TRBJ2-3,TRBV5-1,NA,TRBD1
CASSRTSGGYNEQFF,TGTGCCAGCAGCCGGACTAGCGGGGGATACAATGAGCAGTTCTTC,TRBJ2-1,TRBV7-2,NA,TRBD2
CASSLGTQNTEAFF,TGTGCCAGCAGCCTCGGGACACAGAACACTGAAGCTTTCTTT,TRBJ1-1,TRBV5-4,once,NA
CASSPYGRTGFTEAFF,TGTGCCAGCAGCCCCTACGGTAGAACGGGGTTCACTGAAGCTTTCTTT,TRBJ1-1,TRBV3-1/TRBV3-2,NA,NA
CAISARGGQGANQPQHF,TGTGCCATCAGTGCCCGGGGGGGACAGGGGGCAAATCAGCCCCAGCATTTT,TRBJ1-5,TRBV10-3,NA,TRBD1
CASSQAASGTSYEQYF,TGTGCCAGCAGCCAAGCGGCGAGCGGCACCTCCTACGAGCAGTACTTC,TRBJ2-7,TRBV3-1/TRBV3-2,NA,NA
CASSPRRYSYEQYF,TGTGCCAGCAGTCCTCGGAGGTACTCCTACGAGCAGTACTTC,TRBJ2-7,TRBV27,once,NA
CATSAGQGQPQHF,TGTGCCACCAGTGCAGGCCAGGGGCAGCCCCAGCATTTT,TRBJ1-5,TRBV24-1,NA,NA
CASSYRGNTGELFF,TGTGCCAGCAGTTATAGGGGGAACACCGGGGAGCTGTTTTTT,TRBJ2-2,TRBV6-6,NA,NA
CASIDRSPVNGYTF,TGTGCCAGTATCGACAGGAGCCCCGTGAATGGCTACACCTTC,TRBJ1-2,TRBV19,NA,NA
CAWKRGNDFYGYTF,TGTGCCTGGAAGCGTGGCAACGATTTCTATGGCTACACCTTC,TRBJ1-2,TRBV30,NA,NA
CASSFHGQDNEKLFF,TGTGCCAGCAGCTTTCACGGACAGGACAATGAAAAACTGTTTTTT,TRBJ1-4,TRBV11-3,NA,TRBD1
CASSATNRESGELFF,TGCGCCAGCAGCGCGACGAACAGGGAATCCGGGGAGCTGTTTTTT,TRBJ2-2,TRBV5-1,NA,NA
CASGTADRYNEQFF,TGTGCTAGTGGTACTGCGGACAGATACAATGAGCAGTTCTTC,TRBJ2-1,TRBV12-5,once,NA
CASSYSDTTYEQYF,TGTGCCAGCAGTTATTCGGACACCACCTACGAGCAGTACTTC,TRBJ2-7,TRBV6-5,few,NA
CARGLRTGTGNTIYF,TGTGCCAGAGGTCTGAGGACGGGGACTGGAAACACCATATATTTT,TRBJ1-3,TRBV2,NA,NA
CATSRGGGRHNEKLFF,TGTGCCACCAGCAGGGGGGGAGGCAGACATAATGAAAAACTGTTTTTT,TRBJ1-4,TRBV15,NA,NA
CASSPTSGSYEQYF,TGTGCCAGCTCACCCACTAGCGGGAGCTACGAGCAGTACTTC,TRBJ2-7,TRBV11-2,NA,TRBD2
CASRTGGKGEKLFF,TGTGCCAGCAGGACAGGGGGCAAAGGTGAAAAACTGTTTTTT,TRBJ1-4,TRBV2,NA,TRBD1
CASSQVTGLETQYF,TGCGCCAGCAGCCAAGTGACAGGACTAGAGACCCAGTACTTC,TRBJ2-5,TRBV4-1,NA,NA
CASSQHLAGAKPPQYF,TGTGCCAGCAGCCAACACTTAGCGGGAGCTAAACCCCCGCAGTACTTC,TRBJ2-7,TRBV3-1/TRBV3-2,NA,TRBD2